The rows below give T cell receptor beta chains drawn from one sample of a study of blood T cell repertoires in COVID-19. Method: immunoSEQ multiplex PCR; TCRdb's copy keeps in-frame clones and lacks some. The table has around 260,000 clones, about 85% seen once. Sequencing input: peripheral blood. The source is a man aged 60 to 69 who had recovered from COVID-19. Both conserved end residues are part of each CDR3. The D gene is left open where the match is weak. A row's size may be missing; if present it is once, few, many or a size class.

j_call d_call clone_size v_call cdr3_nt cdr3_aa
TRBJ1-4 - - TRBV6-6 TGTGCCAGCAGTTACTCCCAGTCTCTTAATGAAAAACTGTTTTTT CASSYSQSLNEKLFF
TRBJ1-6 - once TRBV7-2 TGTGCCAGCAGCTTAGTAGCCAGCAATCCTAATTCACCCCTCCACTTT CASSLVASNPNSPLHF
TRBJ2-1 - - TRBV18 TGTGCCAGCTCACCTCAGTCCTCCTACAATGAGCAGTTCTTC CASSPQSSYNEQFF
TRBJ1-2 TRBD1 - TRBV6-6 TGTGCCAGCAGTCTCGGGACAGGGGGCGCAGATAACTATGGCTACACCTTC CASSLGTGGADNYGYTF
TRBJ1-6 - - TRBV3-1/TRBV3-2 TGTGCCAGCAGCCAAGATGGGGCAGGATCACCCCTCCACTTT CASSQDGAGSPLHF
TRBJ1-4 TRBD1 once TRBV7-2 TGTGCCAGCAGCTTATTCCCGGGACAGGGACGTGAAAAACTGTTTTTT CASSLFPGQGREKLFF
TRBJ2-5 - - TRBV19 TGTGCCAGTAGTATCGGCGGGGAGACCCAGTACTTC CASSIGGETQYF
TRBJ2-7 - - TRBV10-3 TGTGCCATCACCGATGACAGGTCGTACGAGCAGTACTTC CAITDDRSYEQYF
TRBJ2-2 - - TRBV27 TGTGCCAGCACGCCGGGGGAGTCCACCGGGGAGCTGTTTTTT CASTPGESTGELFF
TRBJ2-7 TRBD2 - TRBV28 TGTGCCAGCAGTTTCAGAGGCCGGGGGGGCTACGAGCAGTACTTC CASSFRGRGGYEQYF
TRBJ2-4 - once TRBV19 TGTGCCAGTAACCAAGACAGGGCCAAAAACATTCAGTACTTC CASNQDRAKNIQYF
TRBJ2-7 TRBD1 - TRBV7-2 TGTGCCAGCAGCGTTGACAGGGGCTACTCCTACGAGCAGTACTTC CASSVDRGYSYEQYF
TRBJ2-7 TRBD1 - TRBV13 TGTGCCAGCAGCTTAAGACAGGGCTACGAGCAGTACTTC CASSLRQGYEQYF
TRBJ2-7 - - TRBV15 TGTGCCACCAGCAGAGCCCGGGGAGGCGTCGGGGAGCAGTACTTC CATSRARGGVGEQYF
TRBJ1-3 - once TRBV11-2 TGTGCCAGCAGCTTAGCCGACAGTTTCCCCTTCTCTGGAAACACCATATATTTT CASSLADSFPFSGNTIYF
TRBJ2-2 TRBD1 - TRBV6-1 TGTGCCAGCAGTGCGTTAACGGGACAGGGGGCAACCGGGGAGCTGTTTTTT CASSALTGQGATGELFF
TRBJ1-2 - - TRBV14 TGTGCCAGCAGCCAAGTTCTGACACTTGGCTACACCTTC CASSQVLTLGYTF
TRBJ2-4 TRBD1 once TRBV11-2 TGTGCCAGCAGCAGTTTAATCTCAGGGGGCATCGCCAAAAACATTCAGTACTTC CASSSLISGGIAKNIQYF
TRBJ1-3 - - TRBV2 TGTGCCAGCAGATCAGGGGCTTCTGGAAACACCATATATTTT CASRSGASGNTIYF
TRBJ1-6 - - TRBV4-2 TGTGCCAGCAGCCAGACTGGTTCACCCCTCCACTTT CASSQTGSPLHF
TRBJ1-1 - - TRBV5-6 TGTGCCAGCAGCCCGGCGGGGAACACTGAAGCTTTCTTT CASSPAGNTEAFF
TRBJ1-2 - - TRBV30 TGTGCCTGGAGACAGGGCTATGGCTACACCTTC CAWRQGYGYTF
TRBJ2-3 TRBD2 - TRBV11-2 TGTGCCAGCAGCTTAGTAGCGGGGGGTACAGATACGCAGTATTTT CASSLVAGGTDTQYF
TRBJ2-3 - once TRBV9 TGTGCCAGCAGCGAGGCACAGGGCGTGAGTTTCGATACGCAGTATTTT CASSEAQGVSFDTQYF
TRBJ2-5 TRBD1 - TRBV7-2 TGTGCCAGCAGCCCCCGACAGGGGGTAGAGACCCAGTACTTC CASSPRQGVETQYF
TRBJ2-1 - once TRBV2 TGTGCCAGCAGATCGGGGGGCAGGGGGCCTGAGCAGTTCTTC CASRSGGRGPEQFF
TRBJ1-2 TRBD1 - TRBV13 TGTGCCAGCAGCTCCGGGACAGGGGGCAAGTATGGCTACACCTTC CASSSGTGGKYGYTF
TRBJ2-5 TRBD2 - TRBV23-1 TGCGCCAGCAGTCAAGGGGGAGGGGAGACCCAGTACTTC CASSQGGGETQYF
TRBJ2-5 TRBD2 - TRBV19 TGTGCCAGTAGCCGCCCTAAGCGGGGGGGGCAAGAGACCCAGTACTTC CASSRPKRGGQETQYF
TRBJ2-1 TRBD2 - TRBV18 TGTGCCAGCTCACCAGCGGGGGGCCTTTACAATGAGCAGTTCTTC CASSPAGGLYNEQFF
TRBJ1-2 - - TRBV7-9 TGTGCCAGCAGCTCCCTAGCAGTCCTCTATGGCTACACCTTC CASSSLAVLYGYTF
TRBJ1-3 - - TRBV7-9 TGTGCCAGCAGCTTAGGGCAGGGGCTGGATGGAAACACCATATATTTT CASSLGQGLDGNTIYF
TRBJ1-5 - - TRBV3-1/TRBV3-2 TGTGCCAGCAGGACAGGTGATCAGCCCCAGCATTTT CASRTGDQPQHF
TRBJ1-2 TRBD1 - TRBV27 TGTGCCAGCAGATATGATAACAGGGGTTTTGGTGGCTACACCTTC CASRYDNRGFGGYTF
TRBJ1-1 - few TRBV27 TGTGCCAGCAGTCCCACCCTCCCTGGACAGAACACTGAAGCTTTCTTT CASSPTLPGQNTEAFF
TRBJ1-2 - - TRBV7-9 TGTGCCAGCAGCCTCCTAACGGGAACCTCTGATGGCTACACCTTC CASSLLTGTSDGYTF
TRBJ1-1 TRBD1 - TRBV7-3 TGTGCCAGCAGCCCGACGACAGGGGGCGTATATGAAGCTTTCTTT CASSPTTGGVYEAFF
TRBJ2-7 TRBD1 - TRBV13 TGTGCCAGCAGCTTTAAAAGGGACAGGGGGCGGTACGAGCAGTACTTC CASSFKRDRGRYEQYF
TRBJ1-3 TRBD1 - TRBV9 TGTGCCAGCGGTCCGGGACAGGGAGGCGGAAACACCATATATTTT CASGPGQGGGNTIYF
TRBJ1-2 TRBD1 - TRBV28 TGTGCCAGCAGTTCGATTAAAAACCGGGACAGGGTGAACTATGGCTACACCTTC CASSSIKNRDRVNYGYTF
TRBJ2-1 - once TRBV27 TGTGCCAGCAGTACCGGGGGCTCCTACAATGAGCAGTTCTTC CASSTGGSYNEQFF
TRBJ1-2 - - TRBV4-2 TGTGCCAGCAGCCAAGTTGAAACGACTAACCATGGCTACACCTTC CASSQVETTNHGYTF
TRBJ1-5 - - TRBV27 TGTGCCAGCAGCTCGGGGGGGGCCGAACAACGGGCCCAGCATTTT CASSSGGAEQRAQHF
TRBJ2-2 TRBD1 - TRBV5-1 TGCGCCAGCAGCCCCACCGGGACAGGGAACACCGGGGAGCTGTTTTTT CASSPTGTGNTGELFF
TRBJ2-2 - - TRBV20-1 TGCAGTGCTAGTGCCCTCCGGAACACCGGGGAGCTGTTTTTT CSASALRNTGELFF
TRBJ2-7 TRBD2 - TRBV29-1 TGCAGCGTTGAAGGGCTAGCGGGGGGGTTGGGCGTCCCACTCTACGAGCAGTACTTC CSVEGLAGGLGVPLYEQYF
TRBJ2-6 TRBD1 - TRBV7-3 TGTGCCAGCAGCCCCTGGGGACAGGTCTCTGGGGCCAACGTCCTGACTTTC CASSPWGQVSGANVLTF
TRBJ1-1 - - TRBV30 TGTGCCTGGTCAATGAACACTGAAGCTTTCTTT CAWSMNTEAFF
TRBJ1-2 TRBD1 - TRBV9 TGTGCCAGCAAGGGACAGGGGAATGGCTACACCTTC CASKGQGNGYTF